The T cell receptor (beta chain) described here comes from a study of monozygotic twins with cystic fibrosis. Overall study results and limits: Clonality was generally low (median approximately 0.009), higher in the most severe patients. Monozygotic CF twin pairs shared significantly more nucleotide-identical clonotypes than unrelated CF individuals did. Co-twins had the most similar V usage for 13 of 16 pairs, J for 8.

Details on this clone: Antigen unknown.

V lost 0 bases and J 4 bases, leaving 10 bases between the germline ends. Germline V gives CDR1 SGHDT, CDR2 YYEEEE. CDR3 length equals 15 residues. Some clones are missing from TCRdb's copy, which holds only in-frame ones; the method was immunoSEQ multiplex PCR. Found here are about 36,000 clones, about nine tenths of them singletons; the top ten hold approximately 0.19%. This chain links TRBV5-6 with TRBJ1-4; tentatively, D is TRBD1 (5 bases). The TCR comes from a boy aged 2-9 years with cystic fibrosis. Sequenced sample: blood. CDR3 in amino acids: CASSLAGLHNEKLFF. The CDR3 coding sequence is TGTGCCAGCAGCTTGGCGGGACTGCATAATGAAAAACTGTTTTTT.